This entry lists 29 T cell receptor beta chains sequenced from one sample in a study of radiation and T cells in renal cell carcinoma. The table came from immunoSEQ multiplex PCR; TCRdb's copy has only in-frame clones and leaves some out. The repertoire holds 60,000 or so clones, with 65% to 80% as singletons. Time point specified: blood 4 weeks post-SBRT, at nephrectomy. Treatment in this sample: 15 Gy SBRT to primary tumor, nephrectomy 4 weeks later. The sequencing used blood, collected from a patient whose treatment included radiotherapy and nephrectomy. Source of these receptors: a man in his 60s with renal cell carcinoma.

The chain uses TRBV15 and TRBJ1-3; D is unclear. The CDR3 sequence is 16 residues long. Trimming left V 0 bases short and J 0 bases short, with 9 bases between. Germline V gene sequence: CDR1 LNHNV, CDR2 YYDKDF (reference sequence). Here the CDR3 DNA reads TGTGCCACCAGCAGAGACCGTATGGCCTCTGGAAACACCATATATTTT. Protein: CATSRDRMASGNTIYF.

V and J are TRBV5-1 and TRBJ2-1; TRBD2 aligns across 13 bases. Germline trimming cut 4 bases from V and 7 bases from J; bases unmatched to any gene: 8. Germline V gene sequence: CDR1 SGHRS, CDR2 YFSETQ. The CDR3 consists of 16 residues. CDR3: CASSLMTSGGINEQFF. The CDR3 coding sequence is TGCGCCAGCAGCCTGATGACTAGCGGGGGGATAAATGAGCAGTTCTTC.

The CDR3 here is CAWSHRGTEYGYTF. CDR3 in DNA: TGTGCCTGGAGTCACAGGGGGACGGAGTATGGCTACACCTTC. J is TRBJ1-2 and V is TRBV30, with 8 bases matching TRBD1. The V gene end was trimmed by 2 bases and the J gene end by 5 bases; junction bases not matched to a gene: 7. CDR1 GTSNPN and CDR2 SVGIG come from the germline V gene (reference sequence). The CDR3 is made up of 14 amino acids.

V usage is TRBV5-1 and J usage is TRBJ2-6; D gene unclear. CDR1 is SGHRS and CDR2 is YFSETQ in the germline V gene. CDR3 length equals 14 residues. V was clipped by 3 bases and J by 1 base, with 5 bases between them. The CDR3 DNA reads TGCGCCAGCAGCTATAGTTCTGGGGCCAACGTCCTGACTTTC. Its protein is CASSYSSGANVLTF.

This chain uses TRBV5-1 with TRBJ1-5; possible D gene TRBD1, 5 bases. V lost 0 bases to trimming and J lost 4 bases, with 11 bases between them. This CDR3 has 15 residues. CDR1 SGHRS and CDR2 YFSETQ come from the germline V gene. Here the CDR3 reads CASSLEGRANQPQHF. CDR3 in DNA: TGCGCCAGCAGCTTGGAGGGACGGGCAAATCAGCCCCAGCATTTT.

The rearrangement links TRBV30 to TRBJ2-1; 9 nucleotides line up with TRBD2. After removal of 6 bases from V and 1 base from J, the junction contained 7 bases not matched to a gene. Per the germline V gene, CDR1 is GTSNPN and CDR2 is SVGIG (reference sequence). The CDR3 runs 15 residues. The CDR3 sequence is CACHTSGHSYNEQFF. As DNA, the CDR3 is TGTGCCTGCCACACTAGCGGGCATTCCTACAATGAGCAGTTCTTC.

CDR3 coding DNA: TGTGCCAGTACCGTGGACAGGGCCCTAAGTGGCTACACCTTC. Its protein is CASTVDRALSGYTF. The V gene is TRBV19, the J gene TRBJ1-2, with 8 positions matching TRBD1. V trimming: 7 bases; J trimming: 7 bases; junction bases outside the gene matches: 11. The CDR3 has 14 amino acids. Looked up from germline, CDR1 is LNHDA and CDR2 is SQIVND (reference sequence).

This clone was picked up a small number of times. The V and J genes are TRBV6-1 and TRBJ1-5; D perhaps matches TRBD1 (5 bases). This CDR3 spans 13 amino acids. The germline gives CDR1 MNHNS, CDR2 SASEGT. Between the trimmed V and J ends, which lost 8 bases and 6 bases, there was a span of 14 bases. CDR3 protein: CASEVPGRQPQHF. For the CDR3, the DNA is TGTGCCAGCGAAGTTCCGGGACGTCAGCCCCAGCATTTT.

The J gene is TRBJ1-3, the V gene TRBV10-3; D remains ambiguous. CDR3 length: 15 amino acids. Germline-derived CDR1 and CDR2 are ENHRY and SYGVKD. Trimming stripped 4 bases from V and 0 bases from J, with 10 bases between. The CDR3 bases are TGTGCCATCAGTGCGGGCAGCATCTCTGGAAACACCATATATTTT. It translates to CAISAGSISGNTIYF.

The V gene is TRBV10-3, the J gene TRBJ1-2; 8 positions match TRBD1. V was pared by 3 bases and J by 4 bases, with 1 base of the junction left unmatched. The CDR3 consists of 13 residues. Germline V lookup: CDR1 ENHRY, CDR2 SYGVKD. CDR3 DNA: TGTGCCATCAGTGAAGACAGGGGCTATGGCTACACCTTC. It yields the protein CAISEDRGYGYTF.

J is TRBJ2-2 and V is TRBV2; 8 bases are shared with TRBD1. Germline V gene data show CDR1 as SNHLY and CDR2 as FYNNEI. The CDR3 extends over 15 amino acids. V shed 6 bases, J shed 5 bases, and the junction held 8 bases outside the gene matches. The CDR3: CASSPDRGLTGELFF. CDR3 coding DNA: TGTGCCAGCAGCCCAGACAGGGGCTTAACCGGGGAGCTGTTTTTT.

V gene TRBV5-4 combines with J gene TRBJ2-3; 7 bases fit TRBD1. Germline V gene sequence: CDR1 SGHNT, CDR2 YYREEE (reference sequence). The J segment lost 1 base and the V segment lost 4 bases, leaving 9 bases of the junction unmatched. This CDR3 spans 16 amino acids. The CDR3 loop is CASSSRTGQGTDTQYF. The DNA for the CDR3 is TGTGCCAGCAGCAGCCGGACAGGACAGGGCACAGATACGCAGTATTTT.

The chain has TRBV15 and TRBJ2-5; D ambiguous. V was trimmed by 2 bases and J by 7 bases, leaving 14 bases between them. The CDR3 spans 14 residues. Germline CDR1 and CDR2: LNHNV and YYDKDF (reference sequence). CDR3 DNA: TGTGCCACCAGCAGACGACCCTCGGACGGGACCCAGTACTTC. Its translation: CATSRRPSDGTQYF.

This chain uses TRBV29-1 with TRBJ2-1; 11 nucleotides align to TRBD2. The ends lost 2 bases at V and 9 bases at J; junction bases unmatched: 6. Germline assignment: CDR1 SQVTM and CDR2 ANQGSEA. The CDR3 loop spans 14 amino acids. The CDR3 region is CSVESTSGSSEQFF. The DNA for the CDR3 is TGCAGCGTTGAAAGTACTAGCGGGAGTAGTGAGCAGTTCTTC.

The chain combines TRBV19 with TRBJ1-5, with no clear D. The CDR3 consists of 12 residues. CDR1 is LNHDA, CDR2 SQIVND, per germline (reference sequence). Trimming removed 5 bases from V and 1 base from J, with 3 bases in between. The CDR3, as DNA: TGTGCCAGTAGTGACAGCAATCAGCCCCAGCATTTT. Translated, it gives CASSDSNQPQHF.

V usage is TRBV19 and J usage is TRBJ1-5, with D possibly TRBD1 on 6 matching bases. V was shortened by 5 bases and J by 4 bases, with 21 bases between the two germline ends. The CDR3 length is 17 residues. Germline CDR1 and CDR2: LNHDA and SQIVND (reference sequence). CDR3 DNA sequence: TGTGCCAGTAGTGTTGGGGACAACCGAGGGACTAATCAGCCCCAGCATTTT. It encodes CASSVGDNRGTNQPQHF.

This clone was observed once. V gene TRBV29-1 combines with J gene TRBJ1-2, with unresolved D. Germline assignment: CDR1 SQVTM and CDR2 ANQGSEA. There are 15 residues in the CDR3. Deletions cut 6 bases from V and 4 bases from J, with 21 bases between. The CDR3, as DNA: TGCAGCGTGCCCGCGGTAGCAGGCTCTGCCTATGGCTACACCTTC. Translated: CSVPAVAGSAYGYTF.

The V call is TRBV19, the J call TRBJ2-3, with D tentatively TRBD1 or TRBD2 (5 bases each). The CDR3 covers 14 residues. Deletions cut 1 base from V and 3 bases from J, with 8 bases between. Germline lookup yields CDR1 LNHDA and CDR2 SQIVND (reference sequence). The CDR3: CASSIGGFTDTQYF. The CDR3, as DNA: TGTGCCAGTAGTATAGGGGGGTTTACAGATACGCAGTATTTT. The entire variable domain, with the rest obtained from reference TRBV19 and TRBJ2-3, is as follows: DGGITQSPKYLFRKEGQNVTLSCEQNLNHDAMYWYRQDPGQGLRLIYYSQIVNDFQKGDIAEGYSVSREKKESFPLTVTSAQKNPTAFYLCASSIGGFTDTQYFGPGTRLTVL.

The J gene is TRBJ2-2, the V gene TRBV19; D call uncertain. The CDR3 length is 16 residues. In germline, CDR1 is LNHDA, CDR2 SQIVND (reference sequence). Trimming removed 4 bases at V and 1 base at J, with 13 bases between. The CDR3 DNA reads TGTGCCAGTAGTACTTCTATCGGGTGGAACACCGGGGAGCTGTTTTTT. Amino acids: CASSTSIGWNTGELFF.

The chain is built from TRBV6-5 and TRBJ1-2; a weak D match, TRBD1 (5 bases). V gave up 6 bases and J gave up 4 bases, with 18 bases separating them. The CDR3 is made up of 15 amino acids. The germline gives CDR1 MNHEY, CDR2 SVGAGI. The CDR3 region is CASSPGQGGFYGYTF. CDR3 DNA sequence: TGTGCCAGCAGCCCTGGACAAGGAGGGTTCTATGGCTACACCTTC.

J is TRBJ1-1 and V is TRBV5-5, with 10 bases matching TRBD1. J was trimmed by 6 bases and V by 0 bases; bases with no gene match: 14. The length of the CDR3 is 18 residues. Germline V gene sequence: CDR1 SGHKS, CDR2 YYEKEE (reference sequence). The CDR3, as DNA: TGTGCCAGCAGCTTGGTCTTTCGAGGACAGGGGGAACAAGCTGAAGCTTTCTTT. Translated: CASSLVFRGQGEQAEAFF.

This rearrangement joins TRBV19 to TRBJ1-5; D ambiguous. V was cut by 8 bases and J by 0 bases, with 11 bases left in between. Germline V gene data show CDR1 as LNHDA and CDR2 as SQIVND (reference sequence). This CDR3 is built from 14 residues. CDR3 DNA sequence: TGTGCCAGTTCCCCCAGCTATAGCAATCAGCCCCAGCATTTT. Protein: CASSPSYSNQPQHF.

This clone was detected once. The chain links TRBV7-7 to TRBJ1-1, with unresolved D. Germline V gene data show CDR1 as SSHAT and CDR2 as FNYEAQ (reference sequence). Trimming cost V 1 base and J 1 base, with 4 bases left between them. The CDR3 is 13 amino acids. The CDR3 nucleotides read TGTGCCAGCAGCTTAGGGGAGAACACTGAAGCTTTCTTT. Translating gives CASSLGENTEAFF.

Written as DNA, the CDR3 is TGTGCCAGCAGCTTAGGGACAGGGTCCTATGGCTACACCTTC. Its protein product is CASSLGTGSYGYTF. The chain joins TRBV7-9 to TRBJ1-2; 8 nucleotides match TRBD1. V lost 1 base to trimming and J lost 4 bases; unmatched junction nucleotides: 2. Germline CDR1 and CDR2: SEHNR and FQNEAQ (reference sequence). The CDR3 spans 14 residues. The complete variable domain, with remaining parts taken from reference TRBV7-9 and TRBJ1-2, reads DTGVSQNPRHKITKRGQNVTFRCDPISEHNRLYWYRQTLGQGPEFLTYFQNEAQLEKSRLLSDRFSAERPKGSFSTLEIQRTEQGDSAMYLCASSLGTGSYGYTFGSGTRLTVV.

The chain uses TRBV11-2 and TRBJ2-1, with 9 positions matching TRBD1. CDR3 length: 14 amino acids. CDR1 SGHAT and CDR2 FQNNGV come from the germline V gene. The V and J ends lost 5 bases and 9 bases, in that order; junction bases with no gene match: 8. Written as DNA, the CDR3 is TGTGCCAGCAGCCCACAGGGGGCTTTAAGTGAGCAGTTCTTC. It yields the protein CASSPQGALSEQFF.

This clone was observed once. CDR3 nucleotides: TGTGCCAGCAGTGAAGATGGGGGGGCACCCCTCCACTTT. Protein: CASSEDGGAPLHF. This chain joins TRBV2 and TRBJ1-6; weak D call: TRBD1 (5 bases). Germline CDR1 SNHLY, CDR2 FYNNEI. The CDR3 runs 13 residues. The ends were cut back, 1 base at V and 11 bases at J, with 9 bases in the middle.

The chain links TRBV5-5 to TRBJ1-5; D ambiguous. Trimming shortened V by 5 bases and J by 2 bases, and 17 bases separated the two germline ends. The CDR3 spans 16 residues. Germline V gives CDR1 SGHKS, CDR2 YYEKEE (reference sequence). Written as DNA, the CDR3 is TGTGCCAGCAGTTCAGGTGAGGTTTACGGCAATCAGCCCCAGCATTTT. Amino acid sequence: CASSSGEVYGNQPQHF.

The gene calls are TRBV9 and TRBJ2-1; a possible D gene is TRBD2 (7 bases). Between the trimmed V and J ends, which lost 5 bases and 8 bases, there was a span of 14 bases. This CDR3 contains 13 residues. Per the germline V gene, CDR1 is SGDLS and CDR2 is YYNGEE. DNA for the CDR3: TGTGCCAGCAGACGGGGGGCCGGCGATGAGCAGTTCTTC. Protein sequence: CASRRGAGDEQFF.

This clone turned up a few times. The chain links TRBV9 to TRBJ2-3, with D possibly TRBD2 on 6 matching bases. V dropped 1 base and J dropped 4 bases, with 19 bases sitting between them. The CDR3 runs to 17 residues. CDR1 SGDLS and CDR2 YYNGEE come from the germline V gene. CDR3 sequence reads: CASSVSALGGLADTQYF. For the CDR3, the DNA is TGTGCCAGCAGCGTAAGCGCCCTAGGAGGGCTGGCAGATACGCAGTATTTT.